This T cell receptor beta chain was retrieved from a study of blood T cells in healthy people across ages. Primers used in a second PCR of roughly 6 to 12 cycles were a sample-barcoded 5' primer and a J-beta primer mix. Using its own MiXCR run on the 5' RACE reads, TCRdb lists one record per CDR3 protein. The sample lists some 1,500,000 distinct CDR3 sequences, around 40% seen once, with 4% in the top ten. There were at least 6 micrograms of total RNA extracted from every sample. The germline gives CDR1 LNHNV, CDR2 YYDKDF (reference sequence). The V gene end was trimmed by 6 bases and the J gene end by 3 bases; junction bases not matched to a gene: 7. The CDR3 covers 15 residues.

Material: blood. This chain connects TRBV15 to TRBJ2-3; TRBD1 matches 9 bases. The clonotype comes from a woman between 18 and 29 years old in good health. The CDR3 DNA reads TGTGCCACCAGTCCCCTCGGACAGGGGACAGATACGCAGTATTTT. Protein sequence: CATSPLGQGTDTQYF.